This TCR beta chain was sequenced in a study of T cells in localized non-small cell lung cancer. Study-wide points: Researchers found a median around 61 of the top 100 tumor clones in adjacent lung.

Profiling relied on immunoSEQ multiplex PCR, and the TCRdb table lists in-frame clones only, not all of them. The table has around 130,000 clones, around 92% seen once; the top ten hold over 1.5%. Turning to this clone: Its antigen is not known.

V lost 3 bases and J lost 7; bases outside the gene matches: 6. The length of the CDR3 is 14 residues. From germline, CDR1 is KGHSH and CDR2 LQKENI. The V and J genes are TRBV18 and TRBJ1-5; 7 positions agree with TRBD1. The sequenced sample was peripheral blood, obtained before any cancer treatment. The source of this sequence is a female donor over 55 with stage I lung adenocarcinoma. DNA for the CDR3: TGTGCCAGCTCACCGTCGACAGGGCGGCAGCCCCAGCATTTT. Translated, it gives CASSPSTGRQPQHF.